This passage covers 16 T cell receptor beta chains from one sample sequenced in a study of T cell responses to AZD1222 COVID-19 vaccine (dated by TCRdb to the early 2020s). According to the study, the label for this sample's time point signals: about 28 days (+/-7) after the second vaccine dose. The treatment or condition label here, explained by the study, means: meningococcal conjugate vaccine given as trial control. Receptors were amplified or captured by the immunoSEQ multiplex PCR assay. The source is immuneACCESS, and TCRdb retained only in-frame sequences with V and J called. Part of the clones is not carried over; for the studies checked, unresolved V genes explain less than half of this, and the remainder is unexplained. The sample table records 120,000 to 150,000 clones; approximately 88% of these occur just once. 5% to 5.5% of the sample lies in the top ten. This sample comprised peripheral blood, obtained 28 days after the second dose of the MenACWY control vaccine. Receptors were obtained from an adult who received the MenACWY meningococcal vaccine as a control.

This chain links TRBV4-3 with TRBJ1-4; 7 positions match TRBD1. Trimming at V came to 4 bases and at J to 5 bases, leaving 10 bases not matched to a gene. Germline-derived CDR1 and CDR2 are LGHNA and YSLEER. The CDR3 is made up of 16 amino acids. The CDR3 sequence is CASSRTGQVTNEKLFF. For the CDR3, the DNA is TGCGCCAGCAGCCGGACCGGACAGGTTACGAATGAAAAACTGTTTTTT.

The chain combines TRBV19 with TRBJ1-5; D not certain. CDR3 length equals 12 residues. CDR1 LNHDA and CDR2 SQIVND come from the germline V gene (reference sequence). V was cut by 2 bases and J by 7 bases, with 6 bases left in between. CDR3 amino acids: CASSIYRQPQHF. The CDR3 bases are TGTGCCAGTAGTATATATCGCCAGCCCCAGCATTTT.

This clone was detected a few times. The CDR3 region is CASSQQSIGRARYEQYF. The CDR3 nucleotides are TGTGCCAGCAGCCAACAATCTATCGGGAGGGCGCGATACGAGCAGTACTTC. This chain uses TRBV4-2 with TRBJ2-7; 8 bases agree with TRBD2. V was pared by 2 bases and J by 4 bases, with 13 bases of the junction left unmatched. The CDR3 has 17 residues. Germline loops: CDR1 LGHNA, CDR2 YNFKEQ.

The chain employs TRBV15 and TRBJ1-2; the D is unclear. V dropped 2 bases and J dropped 8 bases, with 12 bases sitting between them. This CDR3 is 13 amino acids long. Germline assignment: CDR1 LNHNV and CDR2 YYDKDF (reference sequence). CDR3 loop: CATSRPGRRGYTF. CDR3 sequence (DNA): TGTGCCACCAGCAGACCTGGGAGGCGCGGCTACACCTTC. The whole variable domain, remainder taken from reference TRBV15 and TRBJ1-2, is DAMVIQNPRYQVTQFGKPVTLSCSQTLNHNVMYWYQQKSSQAPKLLFHYYDKDFNNEADTPDNFQSRRPNTSFCFLDIRSPGLGDTAMYLCATSRPGRRGYTFGSGTRLTVV.

The rearrangement links TRBV21-1 to TRBJ2-4. TRBV21-1 is noted as a pseudogene. This CDR3 contains 15 residues. CDR3 sequence (DNA): TGTGCCAGCAGCAAGAAAGGAAAATCTGAAAACATTCAGTACTTC. The encoded protein is CASSKKGKSENIQYF.

V and J are TRBV18 and TRBJ2-7; D perhaps matches TRBD2 (6 bases). The germline CDR1 and CDR2 sequences are KGHSH and LQKENI. The CDR3 contains 13 residues. The V and J ends lost 5 bases and 4 bases respectively, with 12 bases between them. CDR3 region: CASSVAERYEQYF. For the CDR3, the DNA is TGTGCCAGCTCAGTAGCGGAGAGGTACGAGCAGTACTTC.

The CDR3 loop reads CAISDPGELFF. The CDR3 DNA is TGTGCCATCAGTGATCCTGGGGAGCTGTTTTTT. The V call is TRBV10-3, the J call TRBJ2-2; D unclear. The CDR3 has 11 amino acids. The V gene lost 3 bases and the J gene lost 8 bases, with 4 bases spanning the gap. The germline V gene has CDR1 ENHRY and CDR2 SYGVKD.

The rearrangement joins TRBV5-8 to TRBJ1-5; D unclear. The CDR3 extends over 15 amino acids. The V end lost 1 base, the J end lost 4 bases, and 12 bases lay between the germline ends. Germline CDR1 and CDR2: SGHTS and YDEGEE. The DNA for the CDR3 is TGTGCCAGCAGCTTGTATTGGCGAGAAAATCAGCCCCAGCATTTT. This translates into CASSLYWRENQPQHF.

V and J are TRBV24-1 and TRBJ1-4, with a tentative D call TRBD1 (5 bases). V lost 3 bases, J lost 3 bases, and 13 bases lay in between. The CDR3 length is 16 residues. Germline-derived CDR1 and CDR2 are KGHDR and SFDVKD. The CDR3 loop is CATSDPDGGANEKLFF. Here the CDR3 DNA reads TGTGCCACCAGTGATCCCGACGGGGGAGCTAATGAAAAACTGTTTTTT.

V is TRBV7-3 and J is TRBJ2-3; no clear D. This CDR3 has 13 residues. The V and J ends lost 2 bases and 6 bases respectively, with 9 bases between them. Germline V lookup: CDR1 SGHTA, CDR2 FQGTGA. The chain's CDR3 is CASSLGRTDTQYF. CDR3 sequence (DNA): TGTGCCAGCAGCTTAGGCCGGACGGATACGCAGTATTTT.

The chain has TRBV19 and TRBJ1-5, with D hard to call. Germline lookup yields CDR1 LNHDA and CDR2 SQIVND (reference sequence). The CDR3 runs 14 residues. V was cut by 7 bases and J by 6 bases, with 16 bases left in between. The chain's CDR3 is CASTVEGETQPQHF. The CDR3 DNA follows: TGTGCCAGTACCGTAGAGGGTGAGACTCAGCCCCAGCATTTT.

The chain carries TRBV25-1 and TRBJ1-1; D is uncertain. Germline V gene lookup returns CDR1 MGHDK and CDR2 SYGVNS. Trimming removed 2 bases from V and 1 base from J, with 8 bases in between. This CDR3 has 14 amino acids. CDR3 protein: CASSEGLSNTEAFF. The CDR3 DNA follows: TGTGCCAGCAGTGAAGGACTCTCGAACACTGAAGCTTTCTTT.

The genes are TRBV6-6 and TRBJ2-3, with 8 bases aligning to TRBD2. After removal of 6 bases from V and 4 bases from J, the junction contained 9 bases not matched to a gene. Looked up from germline, CDR1 is MNHNY and CDR2 is SVGAGI (reference sequence). The CDR3 spans 15 residues. The CDR3 DNA sequence: TGTGCCAGCAGCTACGGGGGGGCGGACGCAGATACGCAGTATTTT. Amino acids: CASSYGGADADTQYF.

Comment on this clone: In the same sample, other DNA sequences code for this CDR3. CDR3 residues: CASSPQETQYF. CDR3 sequence (DNA): TGTGCCAGCTCACCCCAAGAGACCCAGTACTTC. This sequence joins TRBV18 and TRBJ2-5; D uncertain. Germline assignment: CDR1 KGHSH and CDR2 LQKENI. This CDR3 region has 11 residues. V lost 3 bases, J lost 1 base, and 0 bases lay in between. Complete variable domain (other parts from reference TRBV18 and TRBJ2-5): NAGVMQNPRHLVRRRGQEARLRCSPMKGHSHVYWYRQLPEEGLKFMVYLQKENIIDESGMPKERFSAEFPKEGPSILRIQQVVRGDSAAYFCASSPQETQYFGPGTRLLVL.

This chain links TRBV25-1 with TRBJ2-7; D is perhaps TRBD1 (5 bases). V lost 2 bases to trimming and J lost 7 bases, with 15 bases between them. The CDR3 sequence is 14 residues long. CDR1 is MGHDK and CDR2 is SYGVNS in the germline V gene. The CDR3 DNA sequence: TGTGCCAGCAGTGAAGTTGGCAGGGTGGGGGAGCAGTACTTC. Protein product: CASSEVGRVGEQYF.

The V gene is TRBV2, the J gene TRBJ1-5, with D possibly TRBD1 on 6 matching bases. Looked up from germline, CDR1 is SNHLY and CDR2 is FYNNEI. The CDR3 covers 15 residues. The V end lost 4 bases, the J end lost 3 bases, and 13 bases lay between the germline ends. In DNA form, the CDR3 reads TGTGCCAGCAGTGGGTTGGGACACGACAATCAGCCCCAGCATTTT. It codes for CASSGLGHDNQPQHF.